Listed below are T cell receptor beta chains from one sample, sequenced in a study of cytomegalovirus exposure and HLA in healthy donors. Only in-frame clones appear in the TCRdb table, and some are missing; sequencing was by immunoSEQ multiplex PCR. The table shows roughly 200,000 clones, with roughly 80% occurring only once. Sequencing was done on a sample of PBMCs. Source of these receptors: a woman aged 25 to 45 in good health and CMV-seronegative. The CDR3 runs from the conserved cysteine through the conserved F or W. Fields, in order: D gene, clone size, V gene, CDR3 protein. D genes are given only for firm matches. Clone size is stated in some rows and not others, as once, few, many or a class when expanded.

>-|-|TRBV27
CASSFGGPAYEQYF
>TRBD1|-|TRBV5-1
CASSSLTGGLIADF
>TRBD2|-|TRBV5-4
CASRPPGLAGDGAYNEQFF
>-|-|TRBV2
CASSPDIGDYGYTF
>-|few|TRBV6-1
CASSEAFGASTDTQYF
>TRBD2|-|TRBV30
CAWSEGEGYEQYF
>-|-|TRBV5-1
CASSFGGGVTEAFF
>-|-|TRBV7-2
CASSLAASNQPQHF
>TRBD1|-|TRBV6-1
CASSRQGLDNEKLFF
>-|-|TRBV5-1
CASSPHLAEQFF
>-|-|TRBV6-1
CASSDSRPGQFF
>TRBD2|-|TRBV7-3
CASSLTGLASVTVVDTQYF
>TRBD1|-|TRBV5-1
CASSSKQGTDTRYF
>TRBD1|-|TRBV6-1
CASSEGWGQGYEQFF
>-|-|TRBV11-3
CASSLGQGTTYEQYF
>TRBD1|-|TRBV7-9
CASSPGTGATYEQYF
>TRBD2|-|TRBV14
CASSHFSGRGEEQYF
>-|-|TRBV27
CASSLSRRLHEQYF
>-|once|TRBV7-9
CASSSVGLSNQPQHF
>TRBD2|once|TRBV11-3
CASSLLAGDYNEQFF
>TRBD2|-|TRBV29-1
CSVIGTSGANEQFF
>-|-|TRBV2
CASSDDSRQAGTFF
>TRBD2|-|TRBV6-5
CACRSGRDEQFF
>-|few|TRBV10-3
CAISDQGRAGNTIYF
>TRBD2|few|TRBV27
CASRTSGVLEQYF
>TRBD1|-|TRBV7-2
CASSLTGTGWYEQFF
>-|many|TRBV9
CASSGGPNEQFF
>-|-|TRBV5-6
CASSWRRTETNTGELFF